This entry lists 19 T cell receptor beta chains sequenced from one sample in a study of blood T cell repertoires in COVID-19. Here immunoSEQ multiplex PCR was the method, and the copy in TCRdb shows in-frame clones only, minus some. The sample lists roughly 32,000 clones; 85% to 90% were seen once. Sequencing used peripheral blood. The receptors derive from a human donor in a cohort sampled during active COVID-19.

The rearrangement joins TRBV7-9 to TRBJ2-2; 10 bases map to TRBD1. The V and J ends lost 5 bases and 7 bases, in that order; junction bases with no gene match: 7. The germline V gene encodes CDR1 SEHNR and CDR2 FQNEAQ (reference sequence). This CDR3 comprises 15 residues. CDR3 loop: CASSPGTGAIGELFF. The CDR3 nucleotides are TGTGCCAGCAGCCCCGGGACAGGGGCTATCGGGGAGCTGTTTTTT.

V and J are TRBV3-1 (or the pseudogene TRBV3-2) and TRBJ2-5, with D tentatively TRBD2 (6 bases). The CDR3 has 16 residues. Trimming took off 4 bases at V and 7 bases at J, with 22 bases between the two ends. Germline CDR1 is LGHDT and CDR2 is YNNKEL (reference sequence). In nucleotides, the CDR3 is TGTGCCAGCAGCCGAACCACCTCCCGGGGGTCCGGGACCCAGTACTTC. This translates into CASSRTTSRGSGTQYF.

CDR3 sequence reads: CASTMGQGNALETQYF. For the CDR3, the DNA is TGTGCCAGCACCATGGGACAGGGGAATGCTCTAGAAACCCAGTACTTC. The genes are TRBV28 and TRBJ2-5; TRBD1 agrees at 10 bases. V shed 7 bases and J 8 bases; nucleotides not matched to a gene: 16. Germline CDR1 reads MDHEN; CDR2 reads SYDVKM. CDR3 length: 16 residues.

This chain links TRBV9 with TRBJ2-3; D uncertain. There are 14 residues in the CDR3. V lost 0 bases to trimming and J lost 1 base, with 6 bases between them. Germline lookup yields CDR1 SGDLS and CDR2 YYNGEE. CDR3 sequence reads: CASSVDRGTDTQYF. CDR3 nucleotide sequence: TGTGCCAGCAGCGTAGACAGAGGCACAGATACGCAGTATTTT.

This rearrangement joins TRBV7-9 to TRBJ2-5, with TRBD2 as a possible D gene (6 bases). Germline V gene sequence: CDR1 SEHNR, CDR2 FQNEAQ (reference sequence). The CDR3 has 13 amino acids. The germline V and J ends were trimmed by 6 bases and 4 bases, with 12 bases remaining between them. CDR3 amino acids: CASSYGGGETQYF. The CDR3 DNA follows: TGTGCCAGCAGTTACGGGGGAGGAGAGACCCAGTACTTC.

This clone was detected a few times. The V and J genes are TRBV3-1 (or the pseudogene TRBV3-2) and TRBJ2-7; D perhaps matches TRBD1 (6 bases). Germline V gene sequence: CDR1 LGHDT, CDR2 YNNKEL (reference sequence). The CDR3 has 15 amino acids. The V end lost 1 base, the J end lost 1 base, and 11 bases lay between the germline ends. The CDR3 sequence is CASSQATGFSYEQYF. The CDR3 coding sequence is TGTGCCAGCAGCCAAGCGACAGGCTTTTCCTACGAGCAGTACTTC.

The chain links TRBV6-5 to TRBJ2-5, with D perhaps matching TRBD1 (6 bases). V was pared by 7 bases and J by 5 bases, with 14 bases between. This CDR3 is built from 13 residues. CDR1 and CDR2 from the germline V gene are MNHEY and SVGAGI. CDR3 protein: CASIRQVQETQYF. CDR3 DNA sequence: TGTGCCAGCATTAGACAGGTCCAGGAGACCCAGTACTTC.

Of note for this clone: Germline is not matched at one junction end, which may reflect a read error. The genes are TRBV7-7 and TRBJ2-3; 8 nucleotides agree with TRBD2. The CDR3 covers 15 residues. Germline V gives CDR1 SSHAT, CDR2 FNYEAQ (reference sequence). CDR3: CASSPGRGSTDTQYF. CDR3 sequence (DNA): TGTGCTAGCAGCCCCGGGAGGGGGTCCACAGATACGCAGTATTTT. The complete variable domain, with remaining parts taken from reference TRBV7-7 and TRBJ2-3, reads GAGVSQSPRYKVTKRGQDVTLRCDPISSHATLYWYQQALGQGPEFLTYFNYEAQPDKSGLPSDRFSAERPEGSISTLTIQRTEQRDSAMYRCASSPGRGSTDTQYFGPGTRLTVL.

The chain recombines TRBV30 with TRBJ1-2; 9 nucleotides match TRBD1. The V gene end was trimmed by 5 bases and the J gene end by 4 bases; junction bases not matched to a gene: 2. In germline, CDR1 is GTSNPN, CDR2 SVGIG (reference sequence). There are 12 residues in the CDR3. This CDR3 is CAWAQGAYGYTF. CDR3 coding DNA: TGTGCCTGGGCACAGGGGGCCTATGGCTACACCTTC.

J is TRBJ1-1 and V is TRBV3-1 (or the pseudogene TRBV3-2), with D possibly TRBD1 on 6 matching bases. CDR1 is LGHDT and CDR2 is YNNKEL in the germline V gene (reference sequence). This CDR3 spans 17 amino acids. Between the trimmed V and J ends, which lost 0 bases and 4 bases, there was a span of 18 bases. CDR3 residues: CASSQDADSSWVTEAFF. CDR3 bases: TGTGCCAGCAGCCAAGATGCGGACAGCTCCTGGGTCACTGAAGCTTTCTTT.

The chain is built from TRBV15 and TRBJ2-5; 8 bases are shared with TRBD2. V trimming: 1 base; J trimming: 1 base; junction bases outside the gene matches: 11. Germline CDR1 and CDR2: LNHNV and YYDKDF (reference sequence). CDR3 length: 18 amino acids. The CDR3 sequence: CATSRVFRGGRRQETQYF. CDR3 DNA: TGTGCCACCAGCAGAGTCTTCCGGGGGGGCCGTCGCCAAGAGACCCAGTACTTC.

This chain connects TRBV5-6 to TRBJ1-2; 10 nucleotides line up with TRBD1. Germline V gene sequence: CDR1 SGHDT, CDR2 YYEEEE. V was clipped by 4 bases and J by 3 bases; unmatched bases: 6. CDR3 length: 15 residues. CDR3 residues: CASSPKDRGHYGYTF. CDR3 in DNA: TGTGCCAGCAGCCCCAAAGACAGGGGGCACTATGGCTACACCTTC.

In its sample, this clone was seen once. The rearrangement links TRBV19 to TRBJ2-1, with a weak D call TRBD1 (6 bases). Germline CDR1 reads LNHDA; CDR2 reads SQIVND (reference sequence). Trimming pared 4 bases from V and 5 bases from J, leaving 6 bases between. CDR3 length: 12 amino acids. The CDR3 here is CASSRQDNEQFF. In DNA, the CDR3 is TGTGCCAGTAGTAGACAGGACAATGAGCAGTTCTTC.

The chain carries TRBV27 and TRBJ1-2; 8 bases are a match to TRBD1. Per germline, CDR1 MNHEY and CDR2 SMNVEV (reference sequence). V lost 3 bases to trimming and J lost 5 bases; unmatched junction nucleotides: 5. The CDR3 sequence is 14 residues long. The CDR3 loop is CASSFLQGAYGYTF. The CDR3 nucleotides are TGTGCCAGCAGTTTCCTCCAGGGGGCGTATGGCTACACCTTC.

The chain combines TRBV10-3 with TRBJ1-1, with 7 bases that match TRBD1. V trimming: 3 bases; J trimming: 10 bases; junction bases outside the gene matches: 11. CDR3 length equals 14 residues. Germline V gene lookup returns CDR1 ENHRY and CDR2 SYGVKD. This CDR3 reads CAISEGRQGLGAFF. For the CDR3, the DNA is TGTGCCATCAGTGAAGGGAGACAGGGACTTGGAGCTTTCTTT.

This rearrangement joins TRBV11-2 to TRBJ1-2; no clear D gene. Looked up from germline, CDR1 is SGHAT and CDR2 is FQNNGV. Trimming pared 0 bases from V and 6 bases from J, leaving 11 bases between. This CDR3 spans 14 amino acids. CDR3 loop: CASSLDRFTDGYTF. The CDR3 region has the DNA TGTGCCAGCAGCTTAGATCGGTTTACGGATGGCTACACCTTC.

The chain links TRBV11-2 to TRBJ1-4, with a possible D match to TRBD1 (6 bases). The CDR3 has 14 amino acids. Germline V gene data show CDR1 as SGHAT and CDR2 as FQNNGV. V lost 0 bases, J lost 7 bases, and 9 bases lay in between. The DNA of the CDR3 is TGTGCCAGCAGCTTAGACAGGGGTTCTGAAAAACTGTTTTTT. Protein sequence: CASSLDRGSEKLFF.

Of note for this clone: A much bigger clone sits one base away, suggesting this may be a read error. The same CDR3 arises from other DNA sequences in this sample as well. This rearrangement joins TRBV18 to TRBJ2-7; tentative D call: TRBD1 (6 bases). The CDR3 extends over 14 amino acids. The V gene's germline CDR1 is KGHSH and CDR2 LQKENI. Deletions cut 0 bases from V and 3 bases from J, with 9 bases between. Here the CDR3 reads CASSPPGQYYEQYF. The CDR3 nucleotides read TGTGCCAGCTCACCACCGGGACAATACTACGAGCAGTACTTC.

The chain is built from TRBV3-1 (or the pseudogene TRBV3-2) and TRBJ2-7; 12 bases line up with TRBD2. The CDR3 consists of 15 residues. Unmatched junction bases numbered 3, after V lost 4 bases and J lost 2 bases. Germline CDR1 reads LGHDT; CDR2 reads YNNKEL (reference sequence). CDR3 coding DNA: TGTGCCAGCAGCCGAGGACTAGCGGGGCCCTACGAGCAGTACTTC. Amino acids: CASSRGLAGPYEQYF.